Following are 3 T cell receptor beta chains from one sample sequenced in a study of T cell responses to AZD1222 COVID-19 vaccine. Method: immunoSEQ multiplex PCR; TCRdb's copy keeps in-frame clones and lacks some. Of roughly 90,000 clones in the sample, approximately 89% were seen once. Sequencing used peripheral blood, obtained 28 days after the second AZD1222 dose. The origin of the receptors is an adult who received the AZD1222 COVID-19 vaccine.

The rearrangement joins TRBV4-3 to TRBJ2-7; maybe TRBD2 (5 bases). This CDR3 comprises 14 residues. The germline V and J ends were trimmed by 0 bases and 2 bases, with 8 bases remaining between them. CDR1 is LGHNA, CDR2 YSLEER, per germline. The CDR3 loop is CASSQEEATYEQYF. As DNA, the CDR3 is TGCGCCAGCAGCCAAGAGGAGGCCACCTACGAGCAGTACTTC.

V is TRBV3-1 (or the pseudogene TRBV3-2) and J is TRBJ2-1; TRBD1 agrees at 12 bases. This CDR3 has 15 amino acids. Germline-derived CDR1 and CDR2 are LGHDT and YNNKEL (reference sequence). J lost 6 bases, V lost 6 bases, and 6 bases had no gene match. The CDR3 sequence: CASSPRGQGANEQFF. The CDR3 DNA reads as TGTGCCAGCAGTCCTCGGGGACAGGGGGCCAATGAGCAGTTCTTC.

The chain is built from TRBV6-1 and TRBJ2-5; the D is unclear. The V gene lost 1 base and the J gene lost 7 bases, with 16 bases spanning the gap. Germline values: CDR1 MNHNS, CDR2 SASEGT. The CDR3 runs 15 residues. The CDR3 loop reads CASSEVDGTSGTQYF. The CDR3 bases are TGTGCCAGCAGTGAAGTCGACGGAACCTCAGGGACCCAGTACTTC.